This TCR beta chain was sequenced for a study of T cells in Graves' hyperthyroidism and ophthalmopathy. V was trimmed by 2 bases and J by 8 bases, leaving 15 bases between them. The CDR3 loop spans 14 amino acids. Germline-derived CDR1 and CDR2 are KGHSH and LQKENI. Fresh peripheral blood, 10 ml, yielded the PBMCs. Researchers amplified the TCR beta CDR3 regions from RNA transcripts. During a first-round RT-PCR of the TCR CDR3, the HTBI primer set was used. One entry per CDR3 protein, called by TCRdb with MiXCR from the multiplex PCR reads. The profile covers some 400,000 distinct CDR3 sequences, with about 18% appearing a single time and 3.5% to 4% taken by the ten largest. This clonotype was recorded many times.

This TCR came from a woman aged 18-35 years with Graves' hyperthyroidism. The sample taken for sequencing was blood. This sequence joins TRBV18 and TRBJ1-2; possible D gene TRBD1, 5 bases. CDR3 DNA sequence: TGTGCCAGCTCACCAGTCGCCAGGGATGGAGGCTACACCTTC. This sequence encodes CASSPVARDGGYTF.